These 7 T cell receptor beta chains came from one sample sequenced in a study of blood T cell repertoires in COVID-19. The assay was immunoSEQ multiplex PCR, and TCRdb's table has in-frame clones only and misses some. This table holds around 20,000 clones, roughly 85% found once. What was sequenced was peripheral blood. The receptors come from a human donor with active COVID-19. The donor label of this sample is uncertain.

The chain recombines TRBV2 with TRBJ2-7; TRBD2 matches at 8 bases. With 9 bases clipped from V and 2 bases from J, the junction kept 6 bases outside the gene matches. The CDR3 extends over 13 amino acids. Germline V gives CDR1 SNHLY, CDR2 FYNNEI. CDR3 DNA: TGTGCCAGTAGACTAGCGAAGACCTACGAGCAGTACTTC. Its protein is CASRLAKTYEQYF.

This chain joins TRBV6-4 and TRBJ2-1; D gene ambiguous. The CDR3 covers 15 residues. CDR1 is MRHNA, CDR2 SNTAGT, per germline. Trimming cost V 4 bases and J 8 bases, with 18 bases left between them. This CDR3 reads CASSVETGGTHEQFF. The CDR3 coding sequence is TGTGCCAGCAGTGTTGAGACTGGCGGTACCCATGAGCAGTTCTTC.

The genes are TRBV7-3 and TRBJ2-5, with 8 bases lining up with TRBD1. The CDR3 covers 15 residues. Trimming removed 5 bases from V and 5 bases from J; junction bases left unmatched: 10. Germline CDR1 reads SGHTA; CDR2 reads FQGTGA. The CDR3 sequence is CASSLGQGGDETQYF. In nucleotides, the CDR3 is TGTGCCAGCAGCCTAGGACAGGGTGGGGATGAGACCCAGTACTTC.

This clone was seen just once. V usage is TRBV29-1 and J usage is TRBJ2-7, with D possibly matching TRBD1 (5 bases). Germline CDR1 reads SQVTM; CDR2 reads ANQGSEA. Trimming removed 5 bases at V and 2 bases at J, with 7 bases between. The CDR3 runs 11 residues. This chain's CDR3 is CSVQTAYEQYF. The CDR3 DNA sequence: TGCAGCGTTCAGACAGCCTACGAGCAGTACTTC.

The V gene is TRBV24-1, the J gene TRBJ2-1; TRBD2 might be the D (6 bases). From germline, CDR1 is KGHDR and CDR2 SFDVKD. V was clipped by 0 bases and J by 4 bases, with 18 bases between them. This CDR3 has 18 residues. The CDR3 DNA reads TGTGCCACCAGTGATTTGCCCCGGGGCGGGGAAGGGTACAATGAGCAGTTCTTC. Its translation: CATSDLPRGGEGYNEQFF.

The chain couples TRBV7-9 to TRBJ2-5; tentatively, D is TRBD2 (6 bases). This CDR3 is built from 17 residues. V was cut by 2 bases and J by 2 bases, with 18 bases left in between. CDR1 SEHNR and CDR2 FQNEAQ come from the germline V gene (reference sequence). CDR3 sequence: CASSLTGTLIGQETQYF. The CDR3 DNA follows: TGTGCCAGCAGCTTAACCGGGACTCTGATTGGTCAAGAGACCCAGTACTTC. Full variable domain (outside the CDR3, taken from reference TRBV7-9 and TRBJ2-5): DTGVSQNPRHKITKRGQNVTFRCDPISEHNRLYWYRQTLGQGPEFLTYFQNEAQLEKSRLLSDRFSAERPKGSFSTLEIQRTEQGDSAMYLCASSLTGTLIGQETQYFGPGTRLLVL.

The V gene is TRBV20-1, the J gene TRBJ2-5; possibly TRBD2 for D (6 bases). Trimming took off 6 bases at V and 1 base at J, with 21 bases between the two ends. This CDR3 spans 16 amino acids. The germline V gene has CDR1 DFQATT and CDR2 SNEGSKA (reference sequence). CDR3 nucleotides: TGCAGTGCCAGTCCTGTAGGCAGCGGGCTCCAAGAGACCCAGTACTTC. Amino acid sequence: CSASPVGSGLQETQYF.